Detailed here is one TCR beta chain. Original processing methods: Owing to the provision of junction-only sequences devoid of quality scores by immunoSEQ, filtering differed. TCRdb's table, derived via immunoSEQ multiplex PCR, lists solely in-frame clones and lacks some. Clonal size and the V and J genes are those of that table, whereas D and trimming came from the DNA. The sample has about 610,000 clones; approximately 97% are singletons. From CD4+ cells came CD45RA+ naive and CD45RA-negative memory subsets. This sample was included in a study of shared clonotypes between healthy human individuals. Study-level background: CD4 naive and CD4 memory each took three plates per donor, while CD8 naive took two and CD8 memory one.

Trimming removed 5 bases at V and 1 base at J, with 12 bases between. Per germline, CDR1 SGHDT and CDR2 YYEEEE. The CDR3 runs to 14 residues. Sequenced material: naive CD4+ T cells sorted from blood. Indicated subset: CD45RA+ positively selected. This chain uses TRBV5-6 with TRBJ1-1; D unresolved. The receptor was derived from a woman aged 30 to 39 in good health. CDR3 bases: TGTGCCAGCAGGTCTCGGGGTAAGAACACTGAAGCTTTCTTT. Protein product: CASRSRGKNTEAFF. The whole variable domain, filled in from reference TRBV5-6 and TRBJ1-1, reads DAGVTQSPTHLIKTRGQQVTLRCSPKSGHDTVSWYQQALGQGPQFIFQYYEEEERQRGNFPDRFSGHQFPNYSSELNVNALLLGDSALYLCASRSRGKNTEAFFGQGTRLTVV.